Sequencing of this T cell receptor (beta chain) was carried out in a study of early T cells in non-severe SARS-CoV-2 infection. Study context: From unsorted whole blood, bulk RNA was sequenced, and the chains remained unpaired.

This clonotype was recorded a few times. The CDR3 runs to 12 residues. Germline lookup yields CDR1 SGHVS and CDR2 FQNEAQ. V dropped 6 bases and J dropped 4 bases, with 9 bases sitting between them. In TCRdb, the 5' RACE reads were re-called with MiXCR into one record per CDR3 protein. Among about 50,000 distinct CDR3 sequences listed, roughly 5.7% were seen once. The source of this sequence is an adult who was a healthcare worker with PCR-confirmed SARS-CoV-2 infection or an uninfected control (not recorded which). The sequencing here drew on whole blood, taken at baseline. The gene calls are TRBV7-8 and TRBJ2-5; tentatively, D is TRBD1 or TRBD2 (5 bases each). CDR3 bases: TGTGCCAGCAGTGAGGGGACAGAGACCCAGTACTTC. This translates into CASSEGTETQYF.